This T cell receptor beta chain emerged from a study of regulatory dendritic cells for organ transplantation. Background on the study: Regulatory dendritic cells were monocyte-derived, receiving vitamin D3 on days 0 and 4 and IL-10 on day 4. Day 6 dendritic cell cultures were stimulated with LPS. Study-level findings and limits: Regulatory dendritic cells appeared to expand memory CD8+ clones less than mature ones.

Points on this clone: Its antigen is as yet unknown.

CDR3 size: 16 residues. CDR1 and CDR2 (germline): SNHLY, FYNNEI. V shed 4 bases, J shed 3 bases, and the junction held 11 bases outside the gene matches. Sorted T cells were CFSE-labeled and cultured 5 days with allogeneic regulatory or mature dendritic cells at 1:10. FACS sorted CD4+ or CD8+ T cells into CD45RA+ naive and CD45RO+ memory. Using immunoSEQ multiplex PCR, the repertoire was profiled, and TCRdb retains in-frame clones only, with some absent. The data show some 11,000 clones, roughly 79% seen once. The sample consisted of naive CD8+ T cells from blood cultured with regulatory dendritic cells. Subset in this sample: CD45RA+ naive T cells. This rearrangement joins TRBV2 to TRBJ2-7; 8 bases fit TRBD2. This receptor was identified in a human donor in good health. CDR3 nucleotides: TGTGCCAGCAGTGGGGGCAGCGGGGGACCCAACTACGAGCAGTACTTC. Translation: CASSGGSGGPNYEQYF.